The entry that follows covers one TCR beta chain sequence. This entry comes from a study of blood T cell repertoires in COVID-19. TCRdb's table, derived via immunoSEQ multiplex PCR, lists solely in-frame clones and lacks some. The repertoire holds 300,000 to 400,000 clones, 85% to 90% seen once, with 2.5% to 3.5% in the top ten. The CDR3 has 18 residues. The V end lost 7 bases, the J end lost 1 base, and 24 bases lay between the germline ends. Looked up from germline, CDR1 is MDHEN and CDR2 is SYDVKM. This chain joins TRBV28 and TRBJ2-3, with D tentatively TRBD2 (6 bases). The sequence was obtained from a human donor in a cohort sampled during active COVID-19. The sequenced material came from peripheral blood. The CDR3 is CASTQNALADSGTDTQYF. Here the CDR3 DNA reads TGTGCCAGCACTCAGAATGCGTTAGCGGACTCTGGCACAGATACGCAGTATTTT.